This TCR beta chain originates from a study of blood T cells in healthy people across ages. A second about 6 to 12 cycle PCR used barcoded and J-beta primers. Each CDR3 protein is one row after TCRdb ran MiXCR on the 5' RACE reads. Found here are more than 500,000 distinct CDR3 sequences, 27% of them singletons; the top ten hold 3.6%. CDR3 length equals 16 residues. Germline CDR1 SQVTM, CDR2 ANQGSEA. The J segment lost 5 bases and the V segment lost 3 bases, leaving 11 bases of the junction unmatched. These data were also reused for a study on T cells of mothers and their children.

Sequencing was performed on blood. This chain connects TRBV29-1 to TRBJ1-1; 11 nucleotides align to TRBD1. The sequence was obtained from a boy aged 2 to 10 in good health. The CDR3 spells CSVEGDRGFVGTEAFF. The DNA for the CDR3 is TGCAGCGTTGAGGGGGACAGGGGGTTTGTAGGGACTGAAGCTTTCTTT.